This is a list of T cell receptor beta chains from one sample in a study of long-term antiretroviral therapy in people with HIV. Measured with immunoSEQ multiplex PCR; TCRdb has only the in-frame clones, and not every one. The table has 20,000 or so clones, around three quarters seen once; the top ten hold roughly 8.8%. The material was unsorted PBMCs, obtained 0.5 years before starting antiretroviral therapy. Source of these receptors: a man younger than 30 with HIV. Both conserved end residues are part of each CDR3. A D gene is named only where the DNA matches it firmly. Size is stated for part of the rows, as once, few or many counts, or as a class when the clone is expanded.

>few|TRBV4-1|-|TRBJ1-5
TGCGCCAGCAGCCAAGTTGTGGCCTACAATCAGCCCCAGCATTTT
CASSQVVAYNQPQHF
>-|TRBV19|TRBD2|TRBJ2-1
TGTGCCAGTAGTATAGAAAGGGCTAGCGGGAGTTCTGATGAGCAGTTCTTC
CASSIERASGSSDEQFF
>-|TRBV29-1|-|TRBJ2-3
TGCAGCGTTGGGGGCGGCAGCACAGATACGCAGTATTTT
CSVGGGSTDTQYF
>-|TRBV6-5|TRBD1|TRBJ2-2
TGTGCCAGCAGTTACACAGGGGCGGCCGGGGAGCTGTTTTTT
CASSYTGAAGELFF
>-|TRBV9|-|TRBJ1-2
TGTGCCAGCAGCGTAGGCGGGGACCCTAACTATGGCTACACCTTC
CASSVGGDPNYGYTF
>-|TRBV5-5|-|TRBJ2-1
TGTGCCAGCAGCTTGTTAGATGAGCAGTTCTTC
CASSLLDEQFF
>-|TRBV29-1|-|TRBJ2-1
TGCAGCGTTGCTGGTAGCGGTGCAAACAATGAGCAGTTCTTC
CSVAGSGANNEQFF
>-|TRBV5-1|TRBD1|TRBJ2-7
TGCGCCAGCAGCTTCGGACAGGGCCCCTACGAGCAGTACTTC
CASSFGQGPYEQYF
>-|TRBV28|TRBD2|TRBJ2-1
TGTGCCAGCAACCCACTAAGGACTAGCGGGAGTTTCGATGAGCAGTTCTTC
CASNPLRTSGSFDEQFF
>few|TRBV16|-|TRBJ2-1
TGTGCCAGCACCCTCGGGTTGCCAAGCTCCTACAATGAGCAGTTCTTC
CASTLGLPSSYNEQFF
>-|TRBV27|-|TRBJ1-4
TGTGCCAGCAGTTTAACAGGGAATGAAAAACTGTTTTTT
CASSLTGNEKLFF
>-|TRBV10-1|-|TRBJ2-2
TGCGCCAGCAGTGAGGGGGATTTTGACACCGGGGAGCTGTTTTTT
CASSEGDFDTGELFF
>few|TRBV6-6|-|TRBJ1-1
TGTGCCAGCAGTTACGGAATGAACACTGAAGCTTTCTTT
CASSYGMNTEAFF
>-|TRBV5-6|TRBD1|TRBJ2-7
TGTGCCAGCAGTTCGGACAGGATACTCTACGAGCAGTACTTC
CASSSDRILYEQYF
>-|TRBV5-6|-|TRBJ1-5
TGTGCCAGCAGCTTGGAGGCAAAACAGCCCCAGCATTTT
CASSLEAKQPQHF
>-|TRBV5-5|-|TRBJ2-3
TGTGCCAGCAGCTGGGGGATGGGGGCAGATACGCAGTATTTT
CASSWGMGADTQYF
>-|TRBV7-8|TRBD2|TRBJ2-3
TGTGCCAGCAGCTTAGGAGCGGGAGGAGATACGCAGTATTTT
CASSLGAGGDTQYF
>-|TRBV27|-|TRBJ1-1
TGTGCCAGCAGCCTTACAGTTTTCTCTGAAGCTTTCTTT
CASSLTVFSEAFF
>-|TRBV7-6|-|TRBJ2-3
TGTGCCAGCAGCTTATTTAGGTCGAGGGGGGGCACAGATACGCAGTATTTT
CASSLFRSRGGTDTQYF
>-|TRBV6-1|-|TRBJ2-7
TGTGCCAGCAGTGGGGGGGACTCCAACGAGCAGTACTTC
CASSGGDSNEQYF
>-|TRBV11-2|-|TRBJ1-1
TGTGCCAGCAGGGGGGGGCGGAGTGAAGCTTTCTTT
CASRGGRSEAFF
>-|TRBV19|TRBD1|TRBJ2-3
TGTGCCAGTAGCCGGGAGACAGGGGGCTTTAACACAGATACGCAGTATTTT
CASSRETGGFNTDTQYF
>-|TRBV2|TRBD1|TRBJ1-2
TGTGCCAGCAGCCCTCGAACAGGGGTCGACGGCTACACCTTC
CASSPRTGVDGYTF
>-|TRBV11-2|TRBD1|TRBJ2-7
TGTGCCAGCAGCCCCGCCCGGGACAGGGAATACGAGCAGTACTTC
CASSPARDREYEQYF
>-|TRBV10-1|-|TRBJ1-2
TGCGCCAGCAGTGAGTCGGGGGGGGGACATGGCTACACCTTC
CASSESGGGHGYTF
>-|TRBV6-5|-|TRBJ1-1
TGTGCCAGCGCCTTACACAGTCTCACCACTGAAGCTTTCTTT
CASALHSLTTEAFF
>-|TRBV28|TRBD2|TRBJ2-5
TGTGCCAGCAGTTTCGGGACTAGCGGGCCCCAAGAGACCCAGTACTTC
CASSFGTSGPQETQYF
>-|TRBV27|-|TRBJ1-1
TGTGCCAGCAGCGTTCGACCCCTCGGCAGTCTGAACACTGAAGCTTTCTTT
CASSVRPLGSLNTEAFF
>-|TRBV19|-|TRBJ1-1
TGTGCCAGTAGTATAGGGGTACCGAACACTGAAGCTTTCTTT
CASSIGVPNTEAFF
>-|TRBV6-1|-|TRBJ2-3
TGTGCCAGCAGTGAAGTGCGGCTCACAGATACGCAGTATTTT
CASSEVRLTDTQYF
>medium-sized|TRBV4-2|-|TRBJ2-7
TGTGCCAGCAGCCAAGCTCCGACAGGAGGCTACGAGCAGTACTTC
CASSQAPTGGYEQYF
>-|TRBV19|-|TRBJ1-1
TGTGCCAGTAGTACCGGAATGAACACTGAAGCTTTCTTT
CASSTGMNTEAFF
>-|TRBV7-9|-|TRBJ2-1
TGTGCCAGCAGCCCTTCCGATGGAGAGCAGTTCTTC
CASSPSDGEQFF
>-|TRBV10-1|-|TRBJ1-2
TGCGCCAGCAGTTACAGCCCGAACTATGGCTACACCTTC
CASSYSPNYGYTF
>-|TRBV13|TRBD1|TRBJ2-7
TGTGCCAGCAGTTTTTGGACAGGTCCCTTCCTCGAGCAGTACTTC
CASSFWTGPFLEQYF
>-|TRBV9|TRBD1|TRBJ1-2
TGTGCCAGCAGCGTAGGCAGGGGGTTTCCCGAATCTAACTATGGCTACACCTTC
CASSVGRGFPESNYGYTF
>-|TRBV14|-|TRBJ2-7
TGTGCCAGCAGGGCCGTGGGTTACGAGCAGTACTTC
CASRAVGYEQYF
>-|TRBV6-5|-|TRBJ2-1
TGTGCCAGCAGTTATCAGGGAGGGGGCAATGAGCAGTTCTTC
CASSYQGGGNEQFF
>medium-sized|TRBV15|-|TRBJ2-7
TGTGCCACCATGGCAGGGAACGGTCAGGGCTACGAGCAGTACTTC
CATMAGNGQGYEQYF
>-|TRBV25-1|-|TRBJ2-7
TGTGCCAGCAGTGAAATGTGGGGCCGCTACGAGCAGTACTTC
CASSEMWGRYEQYF
>-|TRBV10-1|-|TRBJ2-3
TGCGCCAGCAGTGAGCGTTGGGGCCTTGCTGTGCAAGATACGCAGTATTTT
CASSERWGLAVQDTQYF
>-|TRBV7-2|-|TRBJ1-5
TGTGCCAGCAGCTTAGCGGCCGTCTCCAATCAGCCCCAGCATTTT
CASSLAAVSNQPQHF
>-|TRBV5-1|-|TRBJ1-4
TGCGCCAGCAGCTTGGACGGGGCAACTAATGAAAAACTGTTTTTT
CASSLDGATNEKLFF
>-|TRBV9|TRBD1|TRBJ1-2
TGTGCCAGCAGCGTAGGGGACAGGGCGAGTGGCTACACCTTC
CASSVGDRASGYTF
>-|TRBV7-7|-|TRBJ2-1
TGTGCCAGCAGTCAAGAGGCGTTCAATGAGCAGTTCTTC
CASSQEAFNEQFF
>-|TRBV6-5|-|TRBJ1-1
TGTGCCAGCGGGGGTCACGAGGCGAGGGACACTGAAGCTTTCTTT
CASGGHEARDTEAFF
>-|TRBV7-2|-|TRBJ2-7
TGTGCCAGCAGCTCGCGGGACGCCACCTACGAGCAGTACTTC
CASSSRDATYEQYF
>-|TRBV7-9|TRBD2|TRBJ2-1
TGTGCCAGCAGCGCGGGACTAGCGGGAGTTTGGGGCAATGAGCAGTTCTTC
CASSAGLAGVWGNEQFF
>-|TRBV9|-|TRBJ2-3
TGTGCCAGCAGCGGATCATCACAGTTGGCCACGCAGTATTTT
CASSGSSQLATQYF
>-|TRBV18|-|TRBJ2-7
TGTGCCAGCTCACCTTCGGACTCCTACGAGCAGTACTTC
CASSPSDSYEQYF
>medium-sized|TRBV6-4|-|TRBJ2-7
TGTGCCAGCAGTCGACCGGGAGACGAGCAGTACTTC
CASSRPGDEQYF
>once|TRBV10-2|TRBD1|TRBJ1-4
TGCGCCAGCACTTGGACAGGGGAAGGTGAAAAACTGTTTTTT
CASTWTGEGEKLFF
>-|TRBV5-6|TRBD2|TRBJ2-3
TGTGCCAGCAGCTCTAGCGGTCCAGATACGCAGTATTTT
CASSSSGPDTQYF